This entry concerns a single T cell receptor beta chain. This clone's antigen is unknown. Base-call qualities are not available, and no considerably larger clone is one nucleotide away. The library was made by RT-PCR. Sequencing instrument: NextSeq 550. TCRdb reworked the public reads: Q25 trimming with fastp, MiXCR clone assembly, productive beta chains retained. Rows are combined by CDR3 protein, so each entry shows the most common genes and DNA. The sample includes roughly 940,000 distinct CDR3 sequences, with roughly 18% observed a single time. Together, the top ten hold 5% to 7.5% of the sample. This entry belongs to a study of patients and donors after allogeneic stem cell transplantation (dated by TCRdb to 2018 to 2020). CDR3 length: 14 amino acids, cysteine to phenylalanine. Only the CDR3 DNA stays, 42 bases, in frame from base 1. V gives up 2 bases and J gives up 4 bases, and the segment between their germline ends measures 12 bases. CDR1 SGHAT and CDR2 FQNNGV are derived from the germline V gene.

This clonotype originated in a human donor who was either an allogeneic HSCT recipient or a stem cell or donor lymphocyte infusion donor (not recorded which). It is not recorded whose cells these are; they may come from a transplant donor. The V gene is TRBV11-2 and the J gene is TRBJ2-7; TRBD1 is possibly the D segment (5 matching bases). The source material was blood, either unsorted or a sorted T cell fraction (not recorded which). The CDR3 here reads CASSLNQGLYEQYF. In nucleotides, the sequence is TGTGCCAGCAGCTTAAACCAGGGTCTTTACGAGCAGTACTTC.